This entry features one TCR beta chain sequence. Its antigen is unknown. TCRdb's table, derived via immunoSEQ multiplex PCR, lists solely in-frame clones and lacks some. The sample has 200,000 to 250,000 clones, about 93% seen once. The source of the sample is a study of cytomegalovirus exposure and HLA in healthy donors. Study details: The use of the same platform for the approximately 110 validation repertoires and the 650 to 850 first-cohort repertoires was reported by a later analysis. Findings and caveats of the study: Reports indicated that the classifier achieved high specificity and sensitivity in diagnosing cytomegalovirus status. Researchers reported that a few CMV-associated chains were confirmed in vitro as CMV antigen-specific.

From the 120-subject validation cohort, which was separate from the roughly 670-subject first cohort, the donors were drawn. This CDR3 spans 16 amino acids. The V and J ends lost 4 bases and 2 bases respectively, with 17 bases between them. Germline lookup yields CDR1 SGHDN and CDR2 FVKESK. Sequences were obtained from PBMCs. The TCR originated in a woman under 30 in good health and CMV-seronegative. The chain employs TRBV14 and TRBJ1-2, with TRBD1 as a possible D gene (6 bases). Written as DNA, the CDR3 is TGTGCCAGCAGCCGATTTACAGAGCAGGGGAACTATGGCTACACCTTC. Its translation is CASSRFTEQGNYGYTF.